Below, 19 T cell receptor beta chains from the same sample are listed, as sequenced in a study of post-analysis software for immune sequencing data. Presence of unique molecular identifiers characterized the TCR beta cDNA libraries. TCRdb re-called the PCR reads with MiXCR, one entry per CDR3 protein. The sample records roughly 570,000 distinct CDR3 sequences, approximately 34% being singletons. General study points: In patients, a few TRBV segments were more frequent than in controls, with TRBV5-6, TRBV5-1 and TRBV20-1 among them.

Their specific antigens are unknown. Input material: blood. Source of these receptors: a girl aged 2 to 17 with multiple sclerosis.

This chain uses TRBV3-1 with TRBJ2-1; D is undetermined. Per the germline V gene, CDR1 is LGHDT and CDR2 is YNNKEL (reference sequence). The length of the CDR3 is 15 residues. V lost 4 bases, J lost 4 bases, and 14 bases lay in between. CDR3 DNA: TGTGCCAGCAGCCCTGGGAATCGGGTTTACAATGAGCAGTTCTTC. Its protein product is CASSPGNRVYNEQFF.

As for this clonotype: A clone one base away is much larger, so this may be a read error. The genes are TRBV5-1 and TRBJ2-7; D might be TRBD1 (6 bases). Deletions cut 4 bases from V and 6 bases from J, with 11 bases between. The CDR3 is made up of 12 amino acids. The V gene's germline CDR1 is SGHRS and CDR2 YFSETQ. CDR3 in DNA: TGCGCCAGCAGCAAACAGGGACGCGAGCAGTACTTC. Translating gives CASSKQGREQYF.

The rearrangement links TRBV3-1 to TRBJ2-1; D ambiguous. In germline, CDR1 is LGHDT, CDR2 YNNKEL (reference sequence). The CDR3 extends over 15 amino acids. V was pared by 0 bases and J by 4 bases, with 10 bases between. The CDR3 sequence: CASSQETSVYNEQFF. The CDR3, as DNA: TGTGCCAGCAGCCAAGAAACCTCCGTTTACAATGAGCAGTTCTTC.

V is TRBV6-5 and J is TRBJ1-1; no firm D call. Trimming removed 8 bases at V and 6 bases at J, with 16 bases between. CDR3 length equals 13 residues. Germline V CDR1 and CDR2: MNHEY, SVGAGI. The CDR3 loop is CASYDPRVSEAFF. In DNA form, the CDR3 reads TGTGCCAGCTACGATCCGAGGGTTTCTGAAGCTTTCTTT.

The CDR3: CASSLWGPERLYGYTF. CDR3 sequence (DNA): TGTGCCAGCAGTTTATGGGGTCCAGAACGACTCTATGGCTACACCTTC. This chain links TRBV27 with TRBJ1-2; D call uncertain. Per germline, CDR1 MNHEY and CDR2 SMNVEV (reference sequence). The CDR3 has 16 residues. V lost 1 base to trimming and J lost 4 bases, with 16 bases between them.

The chain uses TRBV20-1 and TRBJ1-2; D ambiguous. The CDR3 loop spans 13 amino acids. The germline V gene has CDR1 DFQATT and CDR2 SNEGSKA (reference sequence). The V and J ends lost 5 bases and 3 bases respectively, with 13 bases between them. CDR3 DNA sequence: TGCAGTGCTCCGAGGTCGTCGGACTATGGCTACACCTTC. This encodes CSAPRSSDYGYTF.

The V gene is TRBV3-1, the J gene TRBJ1-2; D is uncertain. Germline loops: CDR1 LGHDT, CDR2 YNNKEL (reference sequence). The CDR3 is 12 residues long. Trimming pared 3 bases from V and 5 bases from J, leaving 7 bases between. CDR3 sequence (DNA): TGTGCCAGCAGCCAGACGGTATATGGCTACACCTTC. It yields the protein CASSQTVYGYTF.

The chain employs TRBV4-1 and TRBJ1-2; D may be TRBD1 (5 bases). The CDR3 has 14 residues. Germline V gene lookup returns CDR1 MGHRA and CDR2 YSYEKL. V was shortened by 6 bases and J by 7 bases, with 18 bases between the two germline ends. The CDR3 region has the DNA TGCGCCAGCAGTCAAACAGGCGCCGCTTTTGGCTACACCTTC. Encoded protein: CASSQTGAAFGYTF.

The chain carries TRBV11-2 and TRBJ1-1; D not certain. The CDR3 spans 11 residues. Germline CDR1 SGHAT, CDR2 FQNNGV. V was clipped by 6 bases and J by 7 bases, with 9 bases between them. CDR3 bases: TGTGCCAGCAGTTCCCGGGTTGAAGCTTTCTTT. It codes for CASSSRVEAFF.

The chain has TRBV11-2 and TRBJ2-4, with D tentatively TRBD1 (5 bases). The J call may be in error: the DNA end matches TRBJ2-5 better. The CDR3 is made up of 16 amino acids. Looked up from germline, CDR1 is SGHAT and CDR2 is FQNNGV. CDR3 sequence (DNA): TGTGCCAGCAGCTTAGCCGTCTATGGGGCCCAAGAGACCCAGTACTTC. This sequence encodes CASSLAVYGAQETQYF.

This clonotype was seen a handful of times. The chain is built from TRBV5-5 and TRBJ2-1; 8 bases map to TRBD2. The CDR3 has 13 residues. V was pared by 9 bases and J by 5 bases, with 7 bases of the junction left unmatched. Germline CDR1 SGHKS, CDR2 YYEKEE (reference sequence). The CDR3: CATRSGGDNEQFF. CDR3 DNA sequence: TGTGCCACGAGGAGCGGGGGTGACAATGAGCAGTTCTTC.

The chain combines TRBV7-9 with TRBJ1-1; D uncertain. CDR3 length equals 16 residues. Germline values: CDR1 SEHNR, CDR2 FQNEAQ (reference sequence). Trimming cost V 0 bases and J 0 bases, with 11 bases left between them. The CDR3 DNA reads TGTGCCAGCAGCTTAGCCTCCGGGCGGGTGAACACTGAAGCTTTCTTT. Protein: CASSLASGRVNTEAFF. Combining the CDR3 with reference TRBV7-9 and TRBJ1-1 gives the whole variable domain DTGVSQNPRHKITKRGQNVTFRCDPISEHNRLYWYRQTLGQGPEFLTYFQNEAQLEKSRLLSDRFSAERPKGSFSTLEIQRTEQGDSAMYLCASSLASGRVNTEAFFGQGTRLTVV.

The CDR3 reads CASSLAGADTGELFF. CDR3 nucleotides: TGTGCCAGCAGCCTGGCAGGGGCTGACACCGGGGAGCTGTTTTTT. The chain recombines TRBV6-4 with TRBJ2-2; D possibly corresponds to TRBD1 (6 bases). CDR3 length: 15 residues. Trimming shortened V by 6 bases and J by 3 bases, and 14 bases separated the two germline ends. Germline V gene data show CDR1 as MRHNA and CDR2 as SNTAGT.

This chain connects TRBV27 to TRBJ1-1; 8 bases fit TRBD1. Germline V CDR1 and CDR2: MNHEY, SMNVEV (reference sequence). CDR3 size: 13 residues. V lost 6 bases, J lost 6 bases, and 6 bases stayed unmatched. CDR3 sequence (DNA): TGTGCCAGCAGGGGGCAGGGGGCCCCTGAAGCTTTCTTT. Translation: CASRGQGAPEAFF.

The chain recombines TRBV7-9 with TRBJ2-7, with D tentatively TRBD1 or TRBD2 (6 bases each). V lost 1 base, J lost 5 bases, and 12 bases lay in between. This CDR3 is built from 14 residues. Germline CDR1 and CDR2: SEHNR and FQNEAQ (reference sequence). The CDR3 bases are TGTGCCAGCAGCTTAGAATTCGGGGGCCACGAGCAGTACTTC. Translated, it gives CASSLEFGGHEQYF.

The CDR3 spells CASSWRASTDTQYF. CDR3 nucleotides: TGTGCCAGCAGCTGGCGGGCTAGCACAGATACGCAGTATTTT. V gene TRBV7-2 combines with J gene TRBJ2-3, with a tentative D call TRBD2 (5 bases). V shed 4 bases and J shed 0 bases, with 8 bases lying between them. Per the germline V gene, CDR1 is SGHTA and CDR2 is FQGNSA. This CDR3 comprises 14 residues.

This clonotype has only a few counts. The chain couples TRBV15 to TRBJ2-1; TRBD1 aligns across 7 bases. CDR1 and CDR2 from the germline V gene are LNHNV and YYDKDF (reference sequence). CDR3 length equals 15 residues. After removal of 6 bases from V and 12 bases from J, the junction contained 17 bases not matched to a gene. DNA for the CDR3: TGTGCCACCAGGGCTCCGGGACAGAGGGGTTTGGGGCAGTTCTTC. Residues: CATRAPGQRGLGQFF. The whole variable domain, filled in from reference TRBV15 and TRBJ2-1, reads DAMVIQNPRYQVTQFGKPVTLSCSQTLNHNVMYWYQQKSSQAPKLLFHYYDKDFNNEADTPDNFQSRRPNTSFCFLDIRSPGLGDTAMYLCATRAPGQRGLGQFFGPGTRLTVL.

The V call is TRBV6-6, the J call TRBJ1-4; D gene unclear. This CDR3 is 15 amino acids long. V dropped 1 base and J dropped 8 bases, with 14 bases sitting between them. Germline lookup yields CDR1 MNHNY and CDR2 SVGAGI (reference sequence). The CDR3 loop reads CASSYFLSSEEKLFF. The CDR3 region has the DNA TGTGCCAGCAGTTACTTTTTATCCAGTGAGGAAAAACTGTTTTTT.

With regard to this clonotype: Lacking the conserved final phenylalanine or tryptophan, this CDR3 likely reflects a read error. V and J are TRBV6-2 or TRBV6-3 and TRBJ2-5; 9 bases align to TRBD1. Trimming cost V 2 bases and J 5 bases; bases outside gene matches: 6. Germline V lookup: CDR1 MNHEY, CDR2 SVGEGT. The CDR3 has 15 residues. The CDR3 DNA reads as TGTGCCAGCAGTTACGATATCGGGACAGGGGAGACCCAGTACTGC. Its protein product is CASSYDIGTGETQYC.